Detailed here is one T cell receptor (beta chain). The antigen is undetermined. The data stem from a study of cytomegalovirus exposure and HLA in healthy donors. Study-level results: In a later analysis, first-cohort TCR clusters were found to tend to co-occur in the 120 or so validation repertoires. Most TCR sequences were seen very rarely across donors, but some public TCRs occurred in many. The study listed 164 cytomegalovirus-associated TCR beta chains. Cytomegalovirus status, reportedly, was diagnosed with high specificity and sensitivity by the classifier.

The V end lost 3 bases, the J end lost 9 bases, and 18 bases lay between the germline ends. The CDR3 is made up of 16 amino acids. Germline V lookup: CDR1 MDHEN, CDR2 SYDVKM. Here immunoSEQ multiplex PCR was the method, and the copy in TCRdb shows in-frame clones only, minus some. The repertoire holds 130,000 to 150,000 clones, with approximately 90% as singletons. The sequence was collected from a woman aged 25 to 45 in good health and CMV-seropositive. Sequenced: PBMCs. The V call is TRBV28, the J call TRBJ1-6; D call uncertain. The CDR3 DNA sequence: TGTGCCAGCAGTTTCCGAGGAACGGGGAATCTTTCACCCCTCCACTTT. Its translation: CASSFRGTGNLSPLHF. Full variable domain (rest looked up from reference TRBV28 and TRBJ1-6): DVKVTQSSRYLVKRTGEKVFLECVQDMDHENMFWYRQDPGLGLRLIYFSYDVKMKEKGDIPEGYSVSREKKERFSLILESASTNQTSMYLCASSFRGTGNLSPLHFGNGTRLTVT.